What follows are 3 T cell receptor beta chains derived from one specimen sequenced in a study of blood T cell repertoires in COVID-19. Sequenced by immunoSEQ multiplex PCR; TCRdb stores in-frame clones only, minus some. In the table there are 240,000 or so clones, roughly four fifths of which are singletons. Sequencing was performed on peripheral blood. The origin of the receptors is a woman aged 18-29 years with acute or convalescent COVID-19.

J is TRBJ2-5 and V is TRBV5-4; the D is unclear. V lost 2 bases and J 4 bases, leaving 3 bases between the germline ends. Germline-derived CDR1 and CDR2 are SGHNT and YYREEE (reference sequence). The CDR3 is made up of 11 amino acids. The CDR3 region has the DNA TGTGCCAGCAGCTTCTCAGAGACCCAGTACTTC. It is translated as CASSFSETQYF.

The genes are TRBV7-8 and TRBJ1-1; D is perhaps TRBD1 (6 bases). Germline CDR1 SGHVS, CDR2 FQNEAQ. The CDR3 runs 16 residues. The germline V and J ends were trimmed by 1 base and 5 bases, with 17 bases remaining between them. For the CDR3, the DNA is TGTGCCAGCAGCTTAGAGTTGGGGGGGGCGGGTACTGAAGCTTTCTTT. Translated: CASSLELGGAGTEAFF. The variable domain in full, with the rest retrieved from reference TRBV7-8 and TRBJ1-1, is GAGVSQSPRYKVAKRGQDVALRCDPISGHVSLFWYQQALGQGPEFLTYFQNEAQLDKSGLPSDRFFAERPEGSVSTLKIQRTQQEDSAVYLCASSLELGGAGTEAFFGQGTRLTVV.

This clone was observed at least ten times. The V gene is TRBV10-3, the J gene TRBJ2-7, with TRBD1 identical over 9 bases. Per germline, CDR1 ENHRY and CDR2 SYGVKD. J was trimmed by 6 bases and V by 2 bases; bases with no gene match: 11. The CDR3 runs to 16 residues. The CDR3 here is CAISEPRWDREGEQYF. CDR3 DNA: TGTGCCATCAGTGAGCCGAGATGGGACAGGGAGGGCGAGCAGTACTTC.